This T cell receptor beta chain was sequenced for a study of Ad26.COV2.S vaccination and SARS-CoV-2 variants. Study-wide results and caveats: Researchers reported similar non-spike TCR breadth in vaccine and placebo recipients. Post-vaccination breadth of spike-specific CD8+ and CD4+ T cell responses was reportedly substantial.

TCRdb's table, derived via immunoSEQ multiplex PCR, lists solely in-frame clones and lacks some. Among around 450,000 clones, over 75% were seen once, and the ten largest hold about 3.5%. Germline CDR1 and CDR2: LGHDT and YNNKEL (reference sequence). The V and J ends lost 4 bases and 0 bases, in that order; junction bases with no gene match: 4. This CDR3 contains 16 residues. Treatment defined: about 20 received Ad26.COV2.S at low or high dose, single or two shots; roughly 5 received placebo; per-sample allocation not given. At day 63 after the first vaccine or placebo injection, samples were drawn. The individual, an adult aged 18-55 years, was a donor in Boston. On this clone itself: Antigen unknown.

This receptor was identified in a person aged 18-65 years who received the Ad26.COV2.S COVID-19 vaccine or a placebo. The material sequenced was peripheral blood, taken in a trial of Ad26.COV2.S vaccine versus placebo. This rearrangement joins TRBV3-1 (or the pseudogene TRBV3-2) to TRBJ2-1; TRBD1 matches 9 bases. This CDR3 is CASSPGQGSSYNEQFF. Here the CDR3 DNA reads TGTGCCAGCAGCCCTGGACAGGGGAGCTCCTACAATGAGCAGTTCTTC.